This TCR beta chain was recorded in a study of cytomegalovirus exposure and HLA in healthy donors. This clone was counted a few times. Antigen: not known. Germline V gene lookup returns CDR1 SNHLY and CDR2 FYNNEI. Trimming left V 10 bases short and J 0 bases short, with 22 bases between. The CDR3 length is 16 residues. Use of 60 Vbeta and 13 Jbeta primers characterized the PCR. Profiled with immunoSEQ multiplex PCR; TCRdb holds only in-frame clones, not every one. The sample records under 150,000 clones, around 78% being singletons. Study-wide points: High specificity and sensitivity for cytomegalovirus status were reported for the classifier.

Material for sequencing was PBMCs. The chain carries TRBV2 and TRBJ2-7, with D possibly TRBD1 on 5 matching bases. The sequence came from a woman aged 40 to 55 in good health and CMV-seropositive. This CDR3 is CATISVGPQGSYEQYF. In DNA, the CDR3 is TGTGCCACCATTTCCGTAGGGCCCCAGGGCTCCTACGAGCAGTACTTC.